The 29 T cell receptor beta chains reported below all come from one sample, sequenced in a study of blood T cell repertoires in COVID-19. Assay used: immunoSEQ multiplex PCR; TCRdb lists only in-frame clones, some missing. The data hold around 74,000 clones, with roughly 89% observed a single time. Sequenced: peripheral blood. Receptors originate from a man aged 45-60 years with active COVID-19.

This sequence joins TRBV2 and TRBJ1-1; 9 nucleotides agree with TRBD1. Trimming cost V 4 bases and J 3 bases; bases outside gene matches: 6. The length of the CDR3 is 15 residues. CDR1 SNHLY and CDR2 FYNNEI come from the germline V gene. The DNA of the CDR3 is TGTGCCAGCAGTGCCTTAACAGGGGGCCACACTGAAGCTTTCTTT. Translation gives CASSALTGGHTEAFF.

The chain couples TRBV3-1 (or the pseudogene TRBV3-2) to TRBJ1-5; unclear D gene. Trimming stripped 2 bases from V and 3 bases from J, with 8 bases between. The germline V gene encodes CDR1 LGHDT and CDR2 YNNKEL (reference sequence). This CDR3 spans 14 amino acids. For the CDR3, the DNA is TGTGCCAGCAGCCAAACGGTTTACAATCAGCCCCAGCATTTT. Its translation: CASSQTVYNQPQHF.

The chain carries TRBV19 and TRBJ1-5; TRBD1 might be the D (5 bases). CDR1 and CDR2 (germline): LNHDA, SQIVND (reference sequence). This CDR3 is built from 14 residues. Trimming removed 7 bases at V and 4 bases at J, with 14 bases between. CDR3 coding DNA: TGTGCCAGTACCCTCACTGGGGGGAATCAGCCCCAGCATTTT. This encodes CASTLTGGNQPQHF.

J is TRBJ2-5 and V is TRBV28; a possible D gene is TRBD2 (6 bases). The V end lost 3 bases, the J end lost 5 bases, and 16 bases lay between the germline ends. CDR3 length equals 15 residues. CDR1 and CDR2 (germline): MDHEN, SYDVKM. CDR3 DNA sequence: TGTGCCAGCAGTTTCCGGGGGAGAGTTTTGGAGACCCAGTACTTC. Translating it yields CASSFRGRVLETQYF.

The CDR3 DNA follows: TGTGCCAGCAGCAAGGAGCAAGGAGTCGGCTACACCTTC. This codes for CASSKEQGVGYTF. V and J are TRBV7-6 and TRBJ1-2, with unresolved D. In germline, CDR1 is SGHVS, CDR2 FNYEAQ. V lost 5 bases, J lost 8 bases, and 15 bases lay in between. This CDR3 comprises 13 residues.

A note on this clone: This sample includes further DNA sequences coding for the same CDR3. CDR3 in DNA: TGTGCCAGCAGCGTAGACACGGGATATGGCTACACCTTC. Its translation: CASSVDTGYGYTF. The chain employs TRBV9 and TRBJ1-2, with no clear D. The germline gives CDR1 SGDLS, CDR2 YYNGEE. The CDR3 is 13 residues long. Trimming removed 0 bases from V and 5 bases from J, with 8 bases in between.

The rearrangement uses TRBV2 and TRBJ1-4, with D unclear. V was pared by 3 bases and J by 4 bases, with 12 bases between. Germline CDR1 reads SNHLY; CDR2 reads FYNNEI. This CDR3 spans 15 amino acids. The DNA of the CDR3 is TGTGCCAGCAGTGACAGGTCTCACTTTAATGAAAAACTGTTTTTT. It yields the protein CASSDRSHFNEKLFF.

The chain uses TRBV7-3 and TRBJ2-3; 13 nucleotides line up with TRBD2. Germline trimming cut 5 bases from V and 6 bases from J; bases unmatched to any gene: 5. The germline V gene has CDR1 SGHTA and CDR2 FQGTGA. The CDR3 is made up of 15 amino acids. CDR3 protein: CASSTSGGAWDTQYF. CDR3 sequence (DNA): TGTGCCAGCAGCACTAGCGGGGGGGCCTGGGATACGCAGTATTTT.

The V gene is TRBV28, the J gene TRBJ2-5; 11 nucleotides agree with TRBD1. Germline assignment: CDR1 MDHEN and CDR2 SYDVKM. The CDR3 extends over 15 amino acids. J lost 4 bases, V lost 5 bases, and 6 bases had no gene match. The DNA of the CDR3 is TGTGCCAGCAGTCTGTGGGGGACAGGGGGAGAGACCCAGTACTTC. Encoded protein: CASSLWGTGGETQYF.

The chain is built from TRBV7-2 and TRBJ1-6, with D maybe TRBD1 (6 bases). The CDR3 sequence is 15 residues long. Per germline, CDR1 SGHTA and CDR2 FQGNSA. V gave up 1 base and J gave up 9 bases, with 13 bases separating them. The CDR3, as DNA: TGTGCCAGCAGCTTAGGCACAGGGATAAGTTCACCCCTCCACTTT. This gives the protein CASSLGTGISSPLHF.

This clone was recorded only once. The V call is TRBV30, the J call TRBJ2-7; 7 nucleotides line up with TRBD1. Germline CDR1 reads GTSNPN; CDR2 reads SVGIG (reference sequence). This CDR3 region has 13 residues. J was trimmed by 6 bases and V by 2 bases; bases with no gene match: 7. CDR3 amino acids: CAWSSGTAAEQYF. DNA for the CDR3: TGTGCCTGGAGTTCTGGGACAGCGGCCGAGCAGTACTTC.

Comments on this clone: Its ends do not fully match the called genes, so a read error is possible. The V and J genes are TRBV5-1 and TRBJ1-5; no definite D call. The CDR3 sequence is 15 residues long. Germline CDR1 reads SGHRS; CDR2 reads YFSETQ. The CDR3 is CASSSDGISSQPQHF. In DNA form, the CDR3 reads TGCGCCAGCAGCTCCGACGGGATAAGCAGTCAGCCCCAGCATTTT.

The chain uses TRBV7-3 and TRBJ2-2; tentatively, D is TRBD2 (5 bases). Germline CDR1 is SGHTA and CDR2 is FQGTGA. V dropped 0 bases and J dropped 5 bases, with 13 bases sitting between them. The CDR3 is 16 amino acids. This CDR3 is CASSLTRASRTGELFF. The CDR3 region has the DNA TGTGCCAGCAGCTTAACCCGGGCTAGCAGGACCGGGGAGCTGTTTTTT.

This chain uses TRBV4-3 with TRBJ1-6; D not certain. Per germline, CDR1 LGHNA and CDR2 YSLEER. There are 16 residues in the CDR3. Trimming removed 0 bases from V and 0 bases from J, with 6 bases in between. This chain's CDR3 is CASSQDLSSYNSPLHF. The CDR3 DNA reads as TGCGCCAGCAGCCAAGATTTGAGCTCCTATAATTCACCCCTCCACTTT.

The rearrangement links TRBV10-3 to TRBJ2-1; 10 bases align to TRBD1. The CDR3 sequence is 15 residues long. The germline gives CDR1 ENHRY, CDR2 SYGVKD. After removal of 3 bases from V and 7 bases from J, the junction contained 6 bases not matched to a gene. DNA of the CDR3: TGTGCCATCAGTGATAGACAGGGGGCAAGAAATGAGCAGTTCTTC. This encodes CAISDRQGARNEQFF.

The rearrangement joins TRBV5-1 to TRBJ2-5; 8 bases fit TRBD1. V lost 1 base and J lost 4; bases outside the gene matches: 6. This CDR3 is 15 amino acids long. Germline V gene data show CDR1 as SGHRS and CDR2 as YFSETQ. This chain's CDR3 is CASSLIGQGGETQYF. CDR3 bases: TGCGCCAGCAGCTTGATTGGACAGGGTGGAGAGACCCAGTACTTC.

The gene calls are TRBV19 and TRBJ1-2, with a possible D match to TRBD1 (5 bases). The V and J ends lost 10 bases and 3 bases respectively, with 12 bases between them. This CDR3 spans 12 amino acids. CDR1 is LNHDA and CDR2 is SQIVND in the germline V gene (reference sequence). The CDR3 protein is CAIYDRYYGYTF. The DNA of the CDR3 is TGTGCCATTTACGACAGATACTATGGCTACACCTTC.

The rearrangement joins TRBV12-3 or TRBV12-4 to TRBJ1-5, with D maybe TRBD1 (5 bases). V gave up 5 bases and J gave up 9 bases, with 14 bases separating them. The CDR3 length is 13 residues. The CDR3 loop is CASSQDGGRPQHF. DNA of the CDR3: TGTGCCAGCAGTCAGGACGGGGGTAGGCCCCAGCATTTT.

The V and J genes are TRBV11-3 and TRBJ1-1; 7 nucleotides match TRBD1. This CDR3 is 15 amino acids long. Trimming cost V 2 bases and J 6 bases; bases outside gene matches: 9. CDR1 SGHNT and CDR2 YENEEA come from the germline V gene. The CDR3 is CASSLRIQGKPEAFF. The DNA for the CDR3 is TGTGCCAGCAGCTTAAGAATACAGGGGAAGCCTGAAGCTTTCTTT.

This chain connects TRBV27 to TRBJ2-2; possibly TRBD1 for D (5 bases). This CDR3 has 15 amino acids. CDR1 is MNHEY and CDR2 is SMNVEV in the germline V gene (reference sequence). Trimming pared 3 bases from V and 7 bases from J, leaving 15 bases between. For the CDR3, the DNA is TGTGCCAGCAGTTTGCGGCCTCAAGGGGTCGGGGAGCTGTTTTTT. As protein: CASSLRPQGVGELFF.

The chain couples TRBV5-4 to TRBJ2-5; D is undetermined. This CDR3 contains 15 residues. Germline CDR1 SGHNT, CDR2 YYREEE (reference sequence). The V gene lost 4 bases and the J gene lost 2 bases, with 15 bases spanning the gap. CDR3: CASSLRPSAQETQYF. Here the CDR3 DNA reads TGTGCCAGCAGCCTAAGGCCCAGCGCTCAAGAGACCCAGTACTTC. The full variable domain, its missing parts supplied by reference TRBV5-4 and TRBJ2-5, is ETGVTQSPTHLIKTRGQQVTLRCSSQSGHNTVSWYQQALGQGPQFIFQYYREEENGRGNFPPRFSGLQFPNYSSELNVNALELDDSALYLCASSLRPSAQETQYFGPGTRLLVL.

This clone was seen more than once but under ten times. This chain links TRBV2 with TRBJ1-3; 9 positions match TRBD1. The V segment lost 5 bases and the J segment 8 bases; nucleotides outside the gene matches: 7. Germline CDR1 SNHLY, CDR2 FYNNEI. The CDR3 loop spans 14 amino acids. The CDR3 bases are TGTGCCAGCAGTCCCGGGACAGGGCCGGACACCATATATTTT. This gives the protein CASSPGTGPDTIYF.

This chain links TRBV18 with TRBJ1-2; weak D call: TRBD1 (5 bases). The V gene's germline CDR1 is KGHSH and CDR2 LQKENI. Trimming removed 5 bases from V and 1 base from J, with 8 bases in between. The CDR3 is made up of 13 amino acids. In nucleotides, the CDR3 is TGTGCCAGCTCAGCCGACAGTAACTATGGCTACACCTTC. This codes for CASSADSNYGYTF.

The rearrangement joins TRBV29-1 to TRBJ2-7; 10 nucleotides match TRBD1. This CDR3 comprises 15 residues. Germline V gene sequence: CDR1 SQVTM, CDR2 ANQGSEA. Trimming removed 6 bases from V and 1 base from J; junction bases left unmatched: 9. For the CDR3, the DNA is TGCAGCGTGCGGCCGGGACAGGGGTTATCCTACGAGCAGTACTTC. Protein sequence: CSVRPGQGLSYEQYF.

This sequence joins TRBV3-1 (or the pseudogene TRBV3-2) and TRBJ2-3; 12 bases are a match to TRBD2. The V gene end was trimmed by 1 base and the J gene end by 3 bases; junction bases not matched to a gene: 8. CDR1 LGHDT and CDR2 YNNKEL come from the germline V gene (reference sequence). The CDR3 runs 18 residues. CDR3 sequence reads: CASSQAGLAGFRTDTQYF. CDR3 DNA sequence: TGTGCCAGCAGCCAAGCCGGACTAGCGGGATTTCGAACAGATACGCAGTATTTT.

The J gene is TRBJ2-1, the V gene TRBV6-6; D is perhaps TRBD2 (5 bases). This CDR3 is built from 15 residues. Trimming removed 0 bases at V and 10 bases at J, with 16 bases between. Germline V gene data show CDR1 as MNHNY and CDR2 as SVGAGI (reference sequence). CDR3 region: CASSYSLLGGGEQFF. The CDR3 DNA reads as TGTGCCAGCAGTTACTCGCTCCTAGGCGGCGGGGAGCAGTTCTTC.

The chain has TRBV6-1 and TRBJ1-5; no definite D call. The V gene's germline CDR1 is MNHNS and CDR2 SASEGT. Trimming took off 2 bases at V and 0 bases at J, with 8 bases between the two ends. The CDR3 contains 15 residues. CDR3 in amino acids: CASSERRVSNQPQHF. The CDR3 DNA follows: TGTGCCAGCAGTGAACGGAGGGTTAGCAATCAGCCCCAGCATTTT.

This sequence joins TRBV4-1 and TRBJ1-4, with TRBD1 as a possible D gene (5 bases). Germline V lookup: CDR1 MGHRA, CDR2 YSYEKL. The CDR3 spans 15 residues. The V and J ends lost 0 bases and 6 bases respectively, with 11 bases between them. The CDR3 region is CASSQDRGLDEKLFF. CDR3 DNA: TGCGCCAGCAGCCAAGATCGGGGGTTGGATGAAAAACTGTTTTTT.

The gene calls are TRBV4-3 and TRBJ2-1; D may be TRBD2 (7 bases). Germline CDR1 reads LGHNA; CDR2 reads YSLEER. The ends were cut back, 3 bases at V and 13 bases at J, with 22 bases in the middle. The CDR3 covers 15 residues. In DNA, the CDR3 is TGCGCCAGCAGCCACCAGGGAGGGGGGGGGCACTTTCAGTTCTTC. Its translation: CASSHQGGGGHFQFF.